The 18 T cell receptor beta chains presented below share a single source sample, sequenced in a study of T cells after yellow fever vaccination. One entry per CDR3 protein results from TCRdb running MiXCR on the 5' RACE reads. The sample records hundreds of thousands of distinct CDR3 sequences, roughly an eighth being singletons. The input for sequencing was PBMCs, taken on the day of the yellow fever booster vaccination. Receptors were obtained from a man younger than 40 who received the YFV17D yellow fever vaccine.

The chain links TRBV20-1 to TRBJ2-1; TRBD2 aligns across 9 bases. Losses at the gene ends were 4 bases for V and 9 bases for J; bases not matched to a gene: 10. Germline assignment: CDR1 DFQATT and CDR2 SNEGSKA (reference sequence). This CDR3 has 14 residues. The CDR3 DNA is TGCAGTGCTACCGGTAGCGGGAGTACTGTTGAGCAGTTCTTC. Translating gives CSATGSGSTVEQFF.

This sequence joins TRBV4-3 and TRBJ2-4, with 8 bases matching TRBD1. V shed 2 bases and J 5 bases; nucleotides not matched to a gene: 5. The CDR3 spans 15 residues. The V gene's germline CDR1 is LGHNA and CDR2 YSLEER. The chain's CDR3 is CASSQYGTGQNIQYF. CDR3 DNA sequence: TGCGCCAGCAGCCAATACGGGACAGGTCAAAACATTCAGTACTTC.

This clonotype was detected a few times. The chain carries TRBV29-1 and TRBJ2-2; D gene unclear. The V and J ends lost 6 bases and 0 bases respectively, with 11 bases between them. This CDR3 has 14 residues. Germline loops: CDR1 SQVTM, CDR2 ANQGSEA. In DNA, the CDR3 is TGCAGCGTCCATGACCCCTCGAACACCGGGGAGCTGTTTTTT. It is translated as CSVHDPSNTGELFF.

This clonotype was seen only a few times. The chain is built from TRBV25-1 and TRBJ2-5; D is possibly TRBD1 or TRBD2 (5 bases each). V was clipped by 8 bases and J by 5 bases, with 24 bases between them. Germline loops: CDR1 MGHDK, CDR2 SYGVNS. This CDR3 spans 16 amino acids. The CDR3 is CASRPRGAGSFETQYF. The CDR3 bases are TGTGCCAGCCGGCCAAGAGGGGCTGGAAGTTTTGAGACCCAGTACTTC.

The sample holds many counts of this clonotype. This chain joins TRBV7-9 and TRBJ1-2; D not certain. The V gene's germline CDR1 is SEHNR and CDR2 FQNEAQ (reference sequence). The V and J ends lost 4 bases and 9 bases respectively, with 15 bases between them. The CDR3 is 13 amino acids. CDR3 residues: CASSSGQLIRYTF. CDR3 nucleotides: TGTGCCAGCAGCTCGGGTCAGCTTATCCGCTACACCTTC.

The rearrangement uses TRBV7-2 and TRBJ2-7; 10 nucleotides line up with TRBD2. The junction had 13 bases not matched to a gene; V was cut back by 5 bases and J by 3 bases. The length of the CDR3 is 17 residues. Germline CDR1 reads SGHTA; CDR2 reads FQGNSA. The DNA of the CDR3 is TGTGCCAGCAGCCCCGGTGCTAGCGGGAGTACCTACTACGAGCAGTACTTC. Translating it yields CASSPGASGSTYYEQYF. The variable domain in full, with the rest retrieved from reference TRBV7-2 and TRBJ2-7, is GAGVSQSPSNKVTEKGKDVELRCDPISGHTALYWYRQSLGQGLEFLIYFQGNSAPDKSGLPSDRFSAERTGGSVSTLTIQRTQQEDSAVYLCASSPGASGSTYYEQYFGPGTRLTVT.

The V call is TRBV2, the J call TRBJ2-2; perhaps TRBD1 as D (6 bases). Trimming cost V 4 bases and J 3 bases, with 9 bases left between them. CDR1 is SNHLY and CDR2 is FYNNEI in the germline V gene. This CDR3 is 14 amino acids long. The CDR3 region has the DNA TGTGCCAGCAGTGCACAGGGCTACACCGGGGAGCTGTTTTTT. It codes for CASSAQGYTGELFF.

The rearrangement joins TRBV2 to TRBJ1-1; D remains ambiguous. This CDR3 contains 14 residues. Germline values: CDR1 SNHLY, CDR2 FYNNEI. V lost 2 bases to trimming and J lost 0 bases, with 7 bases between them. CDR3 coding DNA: TGTGCCAGCAGTGAACCCGGCCTGAACACTGAAGCTTTCTTT. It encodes CASSEPGLNTEAFF.

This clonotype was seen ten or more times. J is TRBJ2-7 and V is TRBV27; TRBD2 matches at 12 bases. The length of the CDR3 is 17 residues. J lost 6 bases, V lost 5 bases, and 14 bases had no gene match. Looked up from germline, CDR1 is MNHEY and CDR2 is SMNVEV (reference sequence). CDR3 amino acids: CASSPMTTSGSSIEQYF. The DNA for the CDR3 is TGTGCCAGCAGTCCAATGACGACTAGCGGGAGTAGTATCGAGCAGTACTTC.

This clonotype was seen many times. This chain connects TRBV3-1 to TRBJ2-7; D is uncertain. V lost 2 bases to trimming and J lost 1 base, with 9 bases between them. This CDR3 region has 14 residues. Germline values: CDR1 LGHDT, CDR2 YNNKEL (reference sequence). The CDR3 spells CASSQSMSSYEQYF. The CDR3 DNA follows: TGTGCCAGCAGCCAAAGTATGTCGTCCTACGAGCAGTACTTC.

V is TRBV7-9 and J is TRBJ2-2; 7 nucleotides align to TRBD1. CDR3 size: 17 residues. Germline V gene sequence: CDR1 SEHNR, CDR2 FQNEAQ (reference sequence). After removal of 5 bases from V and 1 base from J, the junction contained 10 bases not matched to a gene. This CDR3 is CASSTRTGTENTGELFF. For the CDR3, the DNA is TGTGCCAGCAGCACTCGAACCGGGACAGAGAACACCGGGGAGCTGTTTTTT.

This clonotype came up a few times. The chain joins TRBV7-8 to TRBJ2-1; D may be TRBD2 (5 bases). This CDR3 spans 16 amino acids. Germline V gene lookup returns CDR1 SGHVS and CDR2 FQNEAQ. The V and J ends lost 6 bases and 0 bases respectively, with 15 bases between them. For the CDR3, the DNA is TGTGCCAGCAGTCCCGGACTTGTCAGCTCCTACAATGAGCAGTTCTTC. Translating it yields CASSPGLVSSYNEQFF. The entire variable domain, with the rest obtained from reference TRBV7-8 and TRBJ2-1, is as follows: GAGVSQSPRYKVAKRGQDVALRCDPISGHVSLFWYQQALGQGPEFLTYFQNEAQLDKSGLPSDRFFAERPEGSVSTLKIQRTQQEDSAVYLCASSPGLVSSYNEQFFGPGTRLTVL.

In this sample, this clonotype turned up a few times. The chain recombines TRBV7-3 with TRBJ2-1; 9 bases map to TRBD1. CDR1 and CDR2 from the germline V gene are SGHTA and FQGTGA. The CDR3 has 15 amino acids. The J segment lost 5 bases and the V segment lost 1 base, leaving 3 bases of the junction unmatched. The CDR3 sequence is CASSLIGTGHNEQFF. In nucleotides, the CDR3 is TGTGCCAGCAGCTTAATTGGGACAGGGCACAATGAGCAGTTCTTC.

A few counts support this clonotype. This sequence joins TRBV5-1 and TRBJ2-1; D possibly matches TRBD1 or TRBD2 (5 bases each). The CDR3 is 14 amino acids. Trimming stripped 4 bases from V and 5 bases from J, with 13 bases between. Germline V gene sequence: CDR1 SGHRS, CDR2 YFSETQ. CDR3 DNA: TGCGCCAGCAGCCGGGACCGAAATGACAATGAGCAGTTCTTC. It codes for CASSRDRNDNEQFF. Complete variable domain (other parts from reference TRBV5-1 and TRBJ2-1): KAGVTQTPRYLIKTRGQQVTLSCSPISGHRSVSWYQQTPGQGLQFLFEYFSETQRNKGNFPGRFSGRQFSNSRSEMNVSTLELGDSALYLCASSRDRNDNEQFFGPGTRLTVL.

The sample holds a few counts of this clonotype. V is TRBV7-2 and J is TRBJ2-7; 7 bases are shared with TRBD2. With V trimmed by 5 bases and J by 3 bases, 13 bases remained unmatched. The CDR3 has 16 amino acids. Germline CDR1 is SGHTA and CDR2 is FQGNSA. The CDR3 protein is CASSDREGPPFYEQYF. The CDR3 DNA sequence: TGTGCCAGCAGCGATAGGGAGGGGCCCCCCTTCTACGAGCAGTACTTC.

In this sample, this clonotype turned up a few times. The CDR3 here is CAWSVGTSSYNEQFF. In nucleotides, the CDR3 is TGTGCCTGGAGTGTAGGGACTAGCTCCTACAATGAGCAGTTCTTC. The chain has TRBV30 and TRBJ2-1; TRBD2 matches 8 bases. The CDR3 totals 15 residues. The trim removed 0 bases at V and 0 bases at J, leaving 1 base unmatched. CDR1 GTSNPN and CDR2 SVGIG come from the germline V gene (reference sequence). Combining the CDR3 with reference TRBV30 and TRBJ2-1 gives the whole variable domain SQTIHQWPATLVQPVGSPLSLECTVEGTSNPNLYWYRQAAGRGLQLLFYSVGIGQISSEVPQNLSASRPQDRQFILSSKKLLLSDSGFYLCAWSVGTSSYNEQFFGPGTRLTVL.

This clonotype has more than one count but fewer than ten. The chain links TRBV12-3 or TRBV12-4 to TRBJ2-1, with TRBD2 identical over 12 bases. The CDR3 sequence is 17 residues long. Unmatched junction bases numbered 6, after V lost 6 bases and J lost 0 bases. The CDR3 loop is CASSSSGRVSSYNEQFF. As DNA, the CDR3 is TGTGCCAGCAGCTCTAGCGGGAGGGTCTCCTCCTACAATGAGCAGTTCTTC.

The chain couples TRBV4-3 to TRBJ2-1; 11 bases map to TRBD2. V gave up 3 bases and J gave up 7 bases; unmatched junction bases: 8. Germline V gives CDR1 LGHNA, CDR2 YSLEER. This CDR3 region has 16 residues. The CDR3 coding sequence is TGCGCCAGCAGCCACCCGCTAGCGGGAGGCGGTAATGAGCAGTTCTTC. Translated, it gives CASSHPLAGGGNEQFF.